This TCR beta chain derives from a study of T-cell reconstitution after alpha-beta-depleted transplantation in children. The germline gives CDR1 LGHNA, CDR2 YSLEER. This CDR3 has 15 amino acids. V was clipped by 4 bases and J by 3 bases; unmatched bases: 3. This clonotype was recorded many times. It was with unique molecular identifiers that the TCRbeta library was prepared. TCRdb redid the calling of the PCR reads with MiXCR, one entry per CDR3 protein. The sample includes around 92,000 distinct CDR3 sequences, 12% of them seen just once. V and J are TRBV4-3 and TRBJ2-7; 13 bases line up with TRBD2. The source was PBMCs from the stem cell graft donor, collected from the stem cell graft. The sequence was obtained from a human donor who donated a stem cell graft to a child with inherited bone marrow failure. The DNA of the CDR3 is TGCGCCAGCAGCCCTTGGACTAGCGGGAGCTACGAGCAGTACTTC. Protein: CASSPWTSGSYEQYF.